This T cell receptor beta chain was sequenced for a study of control samples from healthy donors and cancer patients. The table came from immunoSEQ multiplex PCR; TCRdb's copy has only in-frame clones and leaves some out. Of fewer than 100,000 clones listed, approximately 82% are singletons. CDR3 length equals 15 residues. The V end lost 2 bases, the J end lost 5 bases, and 14 bases lay between the germline ends. Germline V lookup: CDR1 SGHTS, CDR2 YDEGEE. The sequence came from a woman aged 60-70 years in good health. Sample: blood. The V call is TRBV5-8, the J call TRBJ1-5, with D possibly being TRBD1 (6 bases). As DNA, the CDR3 is TGTGCCAGCAGCTTCAAGTGGGGGCAACATCAGCCCCAGCATTTT. This codes for CASSFKWGQHQPQHF.